This is a list of T cell receptor beta chains from one sample in a study of early T cells in non-severe SARS-CoV-2 infection. TCRdb itself ran the 5' RACE reads through MiXCR, one entry per CDR3 protein. This sample has around 100,000 distinct CDR3 sequences; around 13% occur once, and the top ten carry 6.2%. The specimen was whole blood. Source of these receptors: an adult who was a healthcare worker with PCR-confirmed SARS-CoV-2 infection or an uninfected control (not recorded which). Both conserved end residues are part of each CDR3. A D gene is named only where the DNA matches it firmly. Where a row states a size, it is once, few, many or the class of an expanded clone; other rows omit it.

clone size,V gene,D gene,J gene,CDR3 DNA,CDR3 protein
-,TRBV28,TRBD2,TRBJ2-4,TGTGCCACGTATAGCGGGAGGGTCGAAAACATTCAGTACTTC,CATYSGRVENIQYF
many,TRBV2,-,TRBJ2-1,TGTGCCAGCAGTGAAGCGCCGCGGTTCTATGAGCAGTTCTTC,CASSEAPRFYEQFF
many,TRBV12-3/TRBV12-4,TRBD1,TRBJ1-2,TGTGCCAGCACCCCAAGACAGGGGGGCGGCTACACCTTC,CASTPRQGGGYTF
-,TRBV2,-,TRBJ2-7,TGTGCCAGCAGCGAACAGGGCGCCGGAGAGCAGTACTTC,CASSEQGAGEQYF
-,TRBV18,-,TRBJ1-5,TGTGCCAGCCCCCGACGTGATTATAGCAATCAGCCCCAGCATTTT,CASPRRDYSNQPQHF
-,TRBV19,TRBD2,TRBJ2-1,TGTGCCAGTAGAGCGGGGAGCGGAAATGAGCAGTTCTTC,CASRAGSGNEQFF
few,TRBV20-1,TRBD2,TRBJ2-1,TGCAGTGCCCGTGGACTAGCGGCAAGCAATGAGCAGTTCTTC,CSARGLAASNEQFF
many,TRBV19,-,TRBJ2-1,TGTGCCAGTAGTACATCCTTCCCATTTTTGCAATATCAGCCATCGAATGAGCAGTTCTTC,CASSTSFPFLQYQPSNEQFF
-,TRBV5-6,TRBD2,TRBJ2-2,TGTGCCAGCCGCGGGAGGGCCAACACCGGGGAGCTGTTTTTT,CASRGRANTGELFF
-,TRBV25-1,-,TRBJ2-4,TGTGCCAGCAGTGAGTCACTATTGGGGGCCAAAAACATTCAGTACTTC,CASSESLLGAKNIQYF
many,TRBV20-1,TRBD2,TRBJ2-7,TGCAGTGCTAGTTGGACTAGCGGTCCCTACGAGCAGTACTTC,CSASWTSGPYEQYF
-,TRBV2,TRBD1,TRBJ1-6,TGTGCCAGCAGTGCCACAGGGGCAAGGGTTAATTCACCCCTCCACTTT,CASSATGARVNSPLHF
many,TRBV6-2/TRBV6-3,TRBD1,TRBJ1-5,TGTGCCAGCAGTACGGGGACAGTCAATCAGCCCCAGCATTTT,CASSTGTVNQPQHF
few,TRBV20-1,TRBD1,TRBJ2-7,TGCAGTGCTTTAAGTCGGGGACAGGGCTTTTACGAGCAGTACTTC,CSALSRGQGFYEQYF
few,TRBV6-5,-,TRBJ1-6,TGTGCCAGCAGTTACTCGGGAGCCCCTTGGAATTCACCCCTCCACTTT,CASSYSGAPWNSPLHF
many,TRBV18,-,TRBJ1-6,TGTGCCAGCTCACCATCCGCAGGGGAGGTTTCACCCCTCCACTTT,CASSPSAGEVSPLHF
many,TRBV28,-,TRBJ2-1,TGTGCCAGCAGAGGGTTCGGCGGGATAAGGGATGAGCAGTTCTTC,CASRGFGGIRDEQFF
-,TRBV5-6,-,TRBJ2-6,TGTGCCAGCAGCAGGGGCTCTGGGGCCAACGTCCTGACTTTC,CASSRGSGANVLTF
few,TRBV20-1,TRBD1,TRBJ2-1,TGCAGTGCTAGAACCAACAGGGGAGAGGCGCGGGAGCAGTTCTTC,CSARTNRGEAREQFF
-,TRBV27,-,TRBJ2-3,TGTGCCAGCAGGACGGGGACGACAAGCACAGATACGCAGTATTTT,CASRTGTTSTDTQYF
many,TRBV18,-,TRBJ2-5,TGTGCCAGCTCACCAACGATACTGACAGAGACCCAGTACTTC,CASSPTILTETQYF
many,TRBV28,-,TRBJ1-5,TGTGCCAGCAGTTTATTAGGGGCCAATCAGCCCCAGCATTTT,CASSLLGANQPQHF
few,TRBV20-1,-,TRBJ1-1,TGCAGTCCCCCCGAAGCTTTCTTT,CSPPEAFF
many,TRBV20-1,TRBD2,TRBJ2-7,TGCAGTGCAAGACTAGCGGGAGGGCCCTACGAGCAGTACTTC,CSARLAGGPYEQYF
-,TRBV28,TRBD1,TRBJ2-5,TGTGCCAGCAGTCCCGGACAGGCAAAAGAGACCCAGTACTTC,CASSPGQAKETQYF
many,TRBV4-1,TRBD1,TRBJ2-7,TGCGCCAGCAGCCCGCGACAGGGTCAAGGCTACGAGCAGTACTTC,CASSPRQGQGYEQYF
many,TRBV20-1,-,TRBJ2-7,TGCAGTGCTGGGGGGTCCTACGAGCAGTACTTC,CSAGGSYEQYF
-,TRBV5-1,TRBD1,TRBJ1-2,TGCGCCAGCAAACAGGGGGCGCACTATGGCTACACCTTC,CASKQGAHYGYTF
few,TRBV6-6,-,TRBJ1-5,TGTGCCAGCAGTTACGGGGCAGCTGATCAGCCCCAGCATTTT,CASSYGAADQPQHF
many,TRBV7-8,-,TRBJ2-5,TGTGCCAGCAGCCCCGGACAGACGCCGGAGACCCAGTACTTC,CASSPGQTPETQYF
-,TRBV15,-,TRBJ2-7,TGTGCCACCAGCAGGGACATCTACTACGAGCAGTACTTC,CATSRDIYYEQYF
many,TRBV7-2,TRBD2,TRBJ2-3,TGTGCCAGCAGCCCCCAGGGAGCGGGAGGGACAGATACGCAGTATTTT,CASSPQGAGGTDTQYF
few,TRBV28,-,TRBJ2-3,TGTGCCAGCAGTTCGACAGAGGATACGCAGTATTTT,CASSSTEDTQYF
few,TRBV27,-,TRBJ2-2,TGTGCCAGCAGTACAGCCGGGACCCCCGGGGAGCTGTTTTTT,CASSTAGTPGELFF
few,TRBV2,-,TRBJ2-3,TGTGCCAGCAGCATAGTCGATGGTACGCAGTATTTT,CASSIVDGTQYF
-,TRBV4-3,TRBD1,TRBJ1-2,TGCGCCAGCAGCTTCGGACAGGGGGGTGACTATGGCTACACCTTC,CASSFGQGGDYGYTF
many,TRBV20-1,-,TRBJ2-1,TGCAGTGCTAGAGAAGGAGGCGGGGACTTGAATGAGCAGTTCTTC,CSAREGGGDLNEQFF
-,TRBV12-3/TRBV12-4,TRBD2,TRBJ2-3,TGTGCCAGCAGTTTGGACGGACTAGCGGGAAAATGGAGGCAGTATTTT,CASSLDGLAGKWRQYF
many,TRBV24-1,TRBD2,TRBJ2-1,TGTGCCACCAGTGACCCGATAGCGGGGAGGGCCGACAATGAGCAGTTCTTC,CATSDPIAGRADNEQFF
-,TRBV10-3,-,TRBJ1-2,TGTGCCGCCGGACAGTATGGCTACACCTTC,CAAGQYGYTF
few,TRBV24-1,TRBD1,TRBJ1-6,TGTGCCACCAGTGATTTGGGGACAGGGCATAGCTCCTATAATTCACCCCTCCACTTT,CATSDLGTGHSSYNSPLHF
many,TRBV7-8,-,TRBJ2-1,TGTGCCAGCAGCTCTGAAGTGGCGAAGGAGCAGTTCTTC,CASSSEVAKEQFF
-,TRBV5-1,TRBD2,TRBJ2-1,TGCGCCAGCAGCTCAGGGACTAGCGGGAGTAGTGAGCAGTTCTTC,CASSSGTSGSSEQFF
few,TRBV7-2,TRBD1,TRBJ1-6,TGTGCCAGCAGCTTATTAGTGCCCGGGACAGCGAATTCACCCCTCCACTTT,CASSLLVPGTANSPLHF
-,TRBV28,TRBD1,TRBJ1-5,TGTGCCAGCAGTCACATCAGGGGGGGTAATCAGCCCCAGCATTTT,CASSHIRGGNQPQHF
few,TRBV5-1,-,TRBJ1-6,TGCGCCAGCAGCGTTATGGAAAATTCACCCCTCCACTTT,CASSVMENSPLHF
-,TRBV9,-,TRBJ2-7,TGTGCCAGCAGCCCGCCCGGGACCTCCCACCACGAGCAGTACTTC,CASSPPGTSHHEQYF
-,TRBV20-1,TRBD1,TRBJ2-1,TGCAGTGCCCCGAGACAGGGGGACGAGCAGTTCTTC,CSAPRQGDEQFF
many,TRBV11-2,TRBD2,TRBJ2-3,TGTGCCAGCAGCTTAGGAGCGGGGGGCACAGATACGCAGTATTTT,CASSLGAGGTDTQYF